This is a list of T cell receptor beta chains from one sample in a study of T cell responses to AZD1222 COVID-19 vaccine. Sequencing was performed with immunoSEQ multiplex PCR; in TCRdb, only in-frame clones are kept and a portion is missing. The top ten clones hold 45% to 50% of a sample with under 130,000 clones, roughly 91% of them seen once. The material was peripheral blood, obtained on day 0 of AZD1222 vaccination. The receptors come from an adult in good health. Both conserved end residues are part of each CDR3. Each record gives: V gene, J gene, D gene, clone size, CDR3 protein, CDR3 DNA. The D gene is left open where the match is weak. Rows give clone size only sometimes, using once, few, many, or a class for an expanded clone.

v_call: TRBV7-8
j_call: TRBJ2-3
d_call: .
clone_size: .
cdr3_aa: CASSRGTDTQYF
cdr3_nt: TGTGCCAGCAGCCGGGGGACAGATACGCAGTATTTT

v_call: TRBV11-3
j_call: TRBJ2-1
d_call: .
clone_size: .
cdr3_aa: CASSFGGAAGEQFF
cdr3_nt: TGTGCCAGCAGCTTCGGAGGGGCCGCGGGTGAGCAGTTCTTC

v_call: TRBV10-2
j_call: TRBJ1-1
d_call: .
clone_size: .
cdr3_aa: CASRQGNTEAFF
cdr3_nt: TGCGCCAGCAGACAGGGAAACACTGAAGCTTTCTTT

v_call: TRBV5-5
j_call: TRBJ1-4
d_call: .
clone_size: .
cdr3_aa: CASSSDSPPPQLFF
cdr3_nt: TGTGCCAGCAGCTCCGACAGCCCCCCACCCCAACTGTTTTTT

v_call: TRBV5-1
j_call: TRBJ2-3
d_call: .
clone_size: .
cdr3_aa: CASSRIPGPPTSTDTQYF
cdr3_nt: TGCGCCAGCAGCCGGATACCGGGACCCCCTACTAGCACAGATACGCAGTATTTT

v_call: TRBV6-5
j_call: TRBJ2-7
d_call: .
clone_size: few
cdr3_aa: CASSTRRTGAYEQYF
cdr3_nt: TGTGCCAGCAGTACCCGAAGAACAGGCGCCTACGAGCAGTACTTC

v_call: TRBV2
j_call: TRBJ1-4
d_call: TRBD1
clone_size: .
cdr3_aa: CASSGDRTGLFF
cdr3_nt: TGTGCCAGCAGTGGTGACAGGACAGGACTGTTTTTT

v_call: TRBV28
j_call: TRBJ2-7
d_call: .
clone_size: .
cdr3_aa: CASRFLGGLYEQYF
cdr3_nt: TGTGCCAGCAGATTCTTGGGCGGGCTCTACGAGCAGTACTTC

v_call: TRBV19
j_call: TRBJ1-5
d_call: .
clone_size: .
cdr3_aa: CASSEGGPQHF
cdr3_nt: TGTGCCAGTAGTGAAGGGGGGCCCCAGCATTTT

v_call: TRBV12-3/TRBV12-4
j_call: TRBJ1-1
d_call: TRBD1
clone_size: once
cdr3_aa: CASRPGGSTEAFF
cdr3_nt: TGTGCCAGCAGACCAGGGGGCTCAACTGAAGCTTTCTTT

v_call: TRBV18
j_call: TRBJ1-3
d_call: TRBD1
clone_size: .
cdr3_aa: CASSPPGQGFGNTIYF
cdr3_nt: TGTGCCAGCTCACCACCGGGACAGGGTTTTGGAAACACCATATATTTT

v_call: TRBV7-8
j_call: TRBJ1-2
d_call: .
clone_size: .
cdr3_aa: CASSPQLF
cdr3_nt: TGTGCCAGCAGCCCCCAACTCTTC

v_call: TRBV29-1
j_call: TRBJ2-6
d_call: .
clone_size: .
cdr3_aa: CSVFPSGANVLTF
cdr3_nt: TGCAGCGTCTTCCCTTCTGGGGCCAACGTCCTGACTTTC

v_call: TRBV3-1/TRBV3-2
j_call: TRBJ2-1
d_call: TRBD2
clone_size: .
cdr3_aa: CASSLGAGAVYNEQFF
cdr3_nt: TGTGCCAGCAGCCTGGGAGCGGGAGCGGTCTACAATGAGCAGTTCTTC

v_call: TRBV5-8
j_call: TRBJ2-1
d_call: TRBD2
clone_size: .
cdr3_aa: CASSLRLADNEQFF
cdr3_nt: TGTGCCAGCAGCCTGAGGCTAGCGGACAATGAGCAGTTCTTC

v_call: TRBV18
j_call: TRBJ1-3
d_call: .
clone_size: .
cdr3_aa: CASSPPRTDHSGNTIYF
cdr3_nt: TGTGCCAGCTCACCACCCAGGACAGACCACTCTGGAAACACCATATATTTT

v_call: TRBV28
j_call: TRBJ1-5
d_call: TRBD1
clone_size: .
cdr3_aa: CASSLPSQGLFSLSNQPQHF
cdr3_nt: TGTGCCAGCAGTCTCCCTTCACAGGGGCTTTTTTCCCTTAGCAATCAGCCCCAGCATTTT

v_call: TRBV18
j_call: TRBJ2-7
d_call: TRBD1
clone_size: .
cdr3_aa: CASSPGQNYEQYF
cdr3_nt: TGTGCCAGCTCCCCGGGACAGAACTACGAGCAGTACTTC

v_call: TRBV27
j_call: TRBJ2-7
d_call: TRBD1
clone_size: .
cdr3_aa: CASSRQGYEQYF
cdr3_nt: TGTGCCAGCAGTCGACAGGGGTACGAGCAGTACTTC

v_call: TRBV7-9
j_call: TRBJ1-3
d_call: TRBD1
clone_size: .
cdr3_aa: CASSLHRGDGNTIYF
cdr3_nt: TGTGCCAGCAGCTTACACAGGGGTGATGGAAACACCATATATTTT

v_call: TRBV27
j_call: TRBJ1-4
d_call: TRBD1
clone_size: .
cdr3_aa: CASSYDRGEKLFF
cdr3_nt: TGTGCCAGCAGTTATGACAGGGGTGAAAAACTGTTTTTT

v_call: TRBV5-1
j_call: TRBJ1-6
d_call: .
clone_size: .
cdr3_aa: CASSEQGQGSPLHF
cdr3_nt: TGCGCCAGCAGCGAGCAGGGTCAGGGCTCACCCCTCCACTTT

v_call: TRBV7-2
j_call: TRBJ1-2
d_call: .
clone_size: .
cdr3_aa: CASSFGTSYGYTF
cdr3_nt: TGTGCCAGCAGCTTCGGGACATCCTATGGCTACACCTTC

v_call: TRBV5-1
j_call: TRBJ2-1
d_call: .
clone_size: .
cdr3_aa: CASSSLVIYNEQFF
cdr3_nt: TGCGCCAGCAGCTCCCTAGTGATCTACAATGAGCAGTTCTTC

v_call: TRBV7-8
j_call: TRBJ2-1
d_call: TRBD2
clone_size: .
cdr3_aa: CASSLGLAGVDRDEQFF
cdr3_nt: TGTGCCAGCAGCTTAGGTCTAGCGGGAGTAGATCGGGATGAGCAGTTCTTC

v_call: TRBV5-1
j_call: TRBJ1-1
d_call: .
clone_size: .
cdr3_aa: CASSRGGRTEAFF
cdr3_nt: TGCGCCAGCAGCCGGGGGGGTCGGACTGAAGCTTTCTTT

v_call: TRBV10-3
j_call: TRBJ2-7
d_call: .
clone_size: .
cdr3_aa: CAISEAIYEQYF
cdr3_nt: TGTGCCATCAGTGAGGCTATCTACGAGCAGTACTTC

v_call: TRBV7-3
j_call: TRBJ2-7
d_call: TRBD1
clone_size: once
cdr3_aa: CASSYRQGYEQYF
cdr3_nt: TGTGCCAGCAGCTACCGACAGGGCTACGAGCAGTACTTC

v_call: TRBV5-1
j_call: TRBJ2-1
d_call: .
clone_size: .
cdr3_aa: CASSLGVFDGGNEQFF
cdr3_nt: TGCGCCAGCAGCTTGGGGGTCTTTGACGGGGGAAATGAGCAGTTCTTC

v_call: TRBV5-8
j_call: TRBJ1-1
d_call: TRBD1
clone_size: .
cdr3_aa: CASSFRGVAFF
cdr3_nt: TGTGCCAGCAGCTTCAGGGGGGTGGCTTTCTTT

v_call: TRBV30
j_call: TRBJ2-7
d_call: TRBD2
clone_size: .
cdr3_aa: CAWMAGGAYEQYF
cdr3_nt: TGTGCCTGGATGGCGGGAGGGGCGTACGAGCAGTACTTC

v_call: TRBV7-9
j_call: TRBJ2-1
d_call: .
clone_size: .
cdr3_aa: CASSLAPHNEQFF
cdr3_nt: TGTGCCAGCAGCTTAGCCCCCCACAATGAGCAGTTCTTC

v_call: TRBV6-5
j_call: TRBJ1-1
d_call: TRBD1
clone_size: .
cdr3_aa: CASNDRDRNTEAFF
cdr3_nt: TGTGCCAGCAACGACAGGGACAGGAACACTGAAGCTTTCTTT

v_call: TRBV7-2
j_call: TRBJ2-1
d_call: .
clone_size: .
cdr3_aa: CASSLVLLVGSYNEQFF
cdr3_nt: TGTGCCAGCAGCTTAGTCCTGTTGGTAGGCTCCTACAATGAGCAGTTCTTC

v_call: TRBV7-3
j_call: TRBJ2-1
d_call: .
clone_size: few
cdr3_aa: CASSLSRSSYNEQFF
cdr3_nt: TGTGCCAGCAGCTTAAGCAGGAGCTCCTACAATGAGCAGTTCTTC

v_call: TRBV10-1
j_call: TRBJ1-3
d_call: TRBD1
clone_size: .
cdr3_aa: CASSDGTGVAGNTIYF
cdr3_nt: TGCGCCAGCAGTGATGGGACAGGGGTTGCTGGAAACACCATATATTTT

v_call: TRBV5-6
j_call: TRBJ1-1
d_call: TRBD1
clone_size: .
cdr3_aa: CASSSSGGIGVEAFF
cdr3_nt: TGTGCCAGCAGCAGCTCAGGGGGCATAGGGGTTGAAGCTTTCTTT

v_call: TRBV28
j_call: TRBJ2-7
d_call: .
clone_size: .
cdr3_aa: CASSLVDSYEQYF
cdr3_nt: TGTGCCAGCAGTTTAGTCGATTCCTACGAGCAGTACTTC

v_call: TRBV5-6
j_call: TRBJ1-5
d_call: .
clone_size: .
cdr3_aa: CASSWGGDAQPQHF
cdr3_nt: TGTGCCAGCAGCTGGGGGGGGGACGCTCAGCCCCAGCATTTT

v_call: TRBV10-3
j_call: TRBJ1-1
d_call: TRBD1
clone_size: .
cdr3_aa: CAIRGQGAGNTEAFF
cdr3_nt: TGTGCCATCAGGGGACAGGGGGCTGGAAACACTGAAGCTTTCTTT

v_call: TRBV3-1/TRBV3-2
j_call: TRBJ1-3
d_call: TRBD1
clone_size: .
cdr3_aa: CASSPTGGSSGNTIYF
cdr3_nt: TGTGCCAGCAGCCCGACAGGGGGCAGCTCTGGAAACACCATATATTTT

v_call: TRBV5-4
j_call: TRBJ2-7
d_call: .
clone_size: .
cdr3_aa: CASSLAGRSYEQYF
cdr3_nt: TGTGCCAGCAGCTTGGCGGGGCGCTCCTACGAGCAGTACTTC

v_call: TRBV11-1
j_call: TRBJ1-1
d_call: .
clone_size: .
cdr3_aa: CASSFPRTALNTEAFF
cdr3_nt: TGTGCCAGCAGCTTCCCCCGGACAGCTTTGAACACTGAAGCTTTCTTT

v_call: TRBV24-1
j_call: TRBJ2-1
d_call: TRBD1
clone_size: .
cdr3_aa: CATSDRDRVNEQFF
cdr3_nt: TGTGCCACCAGTGACCGGGACAGGGTCAATGAGCAGTTCTTC